The next 25 T cell receptor beta chains were all read from a single sample in a study of T cells in tuberculosis. Generated by immunoSEQ multiplex PCR, the TCRdb table keeps only in-frame clones and is missing some. The sample records 37,000 or so clones, 85% to 95% being singletons. The sample taken for sequencing was PBMCs. These receptors all stem from a donor aged 10-30 years with latent tuberculosis or without tuberculosis infection. Some clones in this sample may be carry-over from other donors' samples.

V usage is TRBV6-1 and J usage is TRBJ1-6; D not certain. Between the trimmed V and J ends, which lost 7 bases and 13 bases, there was a span of 17 bases. The germline gives CDR1 MNHNS, CDR2 SASEGT. The length of the CDR3 is 13 residues. CDR3 DNA sequence: TGTGCCAGCACTTACACCCACGGGTCGCCCCTCCACTTT. This sequence encodes CASTYTHGSPLHF.

V is TRBV5-1 and J is TRBJ2-7; D perhaps matches TRBD1 (5 bases). Trimming cost V 7 bases and J 0 bases, with 14 bases left between them. Germline V gene data show CDR1 as SGHRS and CDR2 as YFSETQ. The CDR3 runs 14 residues. CDR3 amino acids: CASATQVTSYEQYF. In DNA, the CDR3 is TGCGCCAGCGCGACACAGGTAACCTCCTACGAGCAGTACTTC.

The chain employs TRBV11-2 and TRBJ2-7; 8 nucleotides agree with TRBD1. Trimming at V came to 4 bases and at J to 2 bases, leaving 13 bases not matched to a gene. Germline V gene lookup returns CDR1 SGHAT and CDR2 FQNNGV. The CDR3 sequence is 17 residues long. The CDR3 loop reads CASSSIKSPDRAYEQYV. The CDR3 DNA sequence: TGTGCCAGCAGCTCAATTAAGTCCCCGGACAGGGCCTACGAGCAGTACGTC.

This sequence joins TRBV7-2 and TRBJ1-3, with D perhaps TRBD1 (6 bases). The germline V and J ends were trimmed by 5 bases and 4 bases, with 18 bases remaining between them. Germline V gene lookup returns CDR1 SGHTA and CDR2 FQGNSA. CDR3 length: 16 amino acids. The CDR3 bases are TGTGCCAGCAGCATTAAAGGCGGGGGGCTCGGAAACACCATATATTTT. Protein product: CASSIKGGGLGNTIYF.

This chain uses TRBV25-1 with TRBJ2-3, with TRBD2 matching 8 bases. The V segment lost 4 bases and the J segment 6 bases; nucleotides outside the gene matches: 6. The CDR3 runs 14 residues. Germline V gene sequence: CDR1 MGHDK, CDR2 SYGVNS. This chain's CDR3 is CASSGGLASDTQYF. The CDR3 bases are TGTGCCAGCAGTGGAGGACTAGCCTCCGATACGCAGTATTTT.

The count of this clone is one. The chain uses TRBV14 and TRBJ2-7; D not resolved. This CDR3 has 14 amino acids. Germline CDR1 is SGHDN and CDR2 is FVKESK. Trimming took 0 bases from V and 0 from J, leaving 6 bases between them. The CDR3 loop reads CASSQDRSSYEQYF. DNA of the CDR3: TGTGCCAGCAGCCAAGACAGGTCCTCCTACGAGCAGTACTTC.

On this clone itself: Its ends do not fully match the called genes, so a read error is possible. V is TRBV12-5 and J is TRBJ1-1; no reliable D call. Per germline, CDR1 LGHNT and CDR2 FRNRAP. The CDR3 spans 11 residues. The CDR3 is CASGWEFRLLW. The DNA of the CDR3 is TGTGCTAGTGGCTGGGAGTTCAGGTTATTATGG.

The chain couples TRBV11-2 to TRBJ1-3; 12 positions match TRBD1. V was clipped by 5 bases and J by 4 bases; unmatched bases: 12. The CDR3 spans 18 residues. Germline CDR1 is SGHAT and CDR2 is FQNNGV. The CDR3 coding sequence is TGTGCCAGCAGCCCCCGTCCGGGACAGGGGGCAGAAGGAAACACCATATATTTT. Translating gives CASSPRPGQGAEGNTIYF. Supplemented by reference TRBV11-2 and TRBJ1-3, the full variable domain reads EAGVAQSPRYKIIEKRQSVAFWCNPISGHATLYWYQQILGQGPKLLIQFQNNGVVDDSQLPKDRFSAERLKGVDSTLKIQPAKLEDSAVYLCASSPRPGQGAEGNTIYFGEGSWLTVV.

The rearrangement joins TRBV9 to TRBJ1-1; D gene ambiguous. CDR1 and CDR2 (germline): SGDLS, YYNGEE. This CDR3 region has 15 residues. V lost 1 base and J lost 0, with 10 bases in between. The chain's CDR3 is CASSVLWQVNTEAFF. CDR3 DNA sequence: TGTGCCAGCAGCGTATTATGGCAGGTGAACACTGAAGCTTTCTTT.

This clone was detected once. The V gene is TRBV30, the J gene TRBJ1-2; possible D gene TRBD1, 5 bases. CDR1 and CDR2 (germline): GTSNPN, SVGIG (reference sequence). The V end lost 7 bases, the J end lost 8 bases, and 14 bases lay between the germline ends. The CDR3 spans 11 residues. The CDR3 loop is CAFPRQIGYTF. The DNA of the CDR3 is TGTGCCTTTCCCCGACAGATAGGCTACACCTTC.

This sequence joins TRBV7-8 and TRBJ2-1; perhaps TRBD2 as D (7 bases). This CDR3 has 15 amino acids. Germline V gene lookup returns CDR1 SGHVS and CDR2 FQNEAQ. For the CDR3, the DNA is TGTGGTACGGCGGCCGAGTGGGGGGGCAACAATGAGCAGTTCTTC. This sequence encodes CGTAAEWGGNNEQFF.

This chain joins TRBV12-5 and TRBJ1-5; D is uncertain. The V gene lost 2 bases and the J gene lost 4 bases, with 18 bases spanning the gap. The germline V gene encodes CDR1 LGHNT and CDR2 FRNRAP. CDR3 length equals 17 residues. CDR3 region: CASGLRVWADTNQPQHF. The CDR3 DNA is TGTGCTAGTGGTTTGAGAGTTTGGGCAGACACTAATCAGCCCCAGCATTTT.

This CDR3 reads CASIPGQGNSNQPQHF. The CDR3 nucleotides read TGTGCCAGCATCCCGGGACAGGGGAATAGCAATCAGCCCCAGCATTTT. V usage is TRBV21-1 and J usage is TRBJ1-5; the table's D call TRBD1 went unverified against the DNA. TRBV21-1 is a pseudogene locus. The CDR3 consists of 16 residues.

The V gene is TRBV10-3, the J gene TRBJ1-6; D might be TRBD1 (5 bases). V lost 0 bases to trimming and J lost 8 bases, with 8 bases between them. CDR3 size: 14 residues. The germline CDR1 and CDR2 sequences are ENHRY and SYGVKD. This CDR3 reads CAISESREDSPLHF. For the CDR3, the DNA is TGTGCCATCAGTGAGTCCAGGGAGGATTCACCCCTCCACTTT.

For the CDR3, the DNA is TGTGCCAGTAGTATTACAGGGATCGGCGGCTACACCTTC. Its protein is CASSITGIGGYTF. The V gene is TRBV19, the J gene TRBJ1-2, with D possibly TRBD1 on 6 matching bases. Trimming removed 3 bases at V and 8 bases at J, with 13 bases between. The CDR3 extends over 13 amino acids. Germline assignment: CDR1 LNHDA and CDR2 SQIVND (reference sequence).

The chain uses TRBV2 and TRBJ1-4; 9 nucleotides align to TRBD1. Per the germline V gene, CDR1 is SNHLY and CDR2 is FYNNEI. This CDR3 comprises 13 residues. The V gene end was trimmed by 6 bases and the J gene end by 6 bases; junction bases not matched to a gene: 2. CDR3 sequence (DNA): TGTGCCAGCAGGGGGGACAGGGATGAAAAACTGTTTTTT. It codes for CASRGDRDEKLFF. Filled out from reference TRBV2 and TRBJ1-4, the complete variable domain reads EPEVTQTPSHQVTQMGQEVILRCVPISNHLYFYWYRQILGQKVEFLVSFYNNEISEKSEIFDDQFSVERPDGSNFTLKIRSTKLEDSAMYFCASRGDRDEKLFFGSGTQLSVL.

V and J are TRBV5-4 and TRBJ2-5; possibly TRBD1 or TRBD2 for D (9 bases each). The CDR3 has 16 amino acids. Between the trimmed V and J ends, which lost 8 bases and 1 base, there was a span of 21 bases. Germline values: CDR1 SGHNT, CDR2 YYREEE (reference sequence). The CDR3 DNA reads as TGTGCCAGTAGCGGGGGACAGGGCCGCCTCCAAGAGACCCAGTACTTC. As protein: CASSGGQGRLQETQYF.

The V call is TRBV4-3, the J call TRBJ2-3; a weak D match, TRBD2 (5 bases). CDR3 length: 16 residues. The germline CDR1 and CDR2 sequences are LGHNA and YSLEER. Between the trimmed V and J ends, which lost 1 base and 0 bases, there was a span of 11 bases. The CDR3 here is CASSQVLAGSTDTQYF. CDR3 nucleotides: TGCGCCAGCAGCCAAGTCCTGGCGGGTAGCACAGATACGCAGTATTTT.

The V and J genes are TRBV23-1 and TRBJ2-7; 8 nucleotides match TRBD2. TRBV23-1 is identified as an open reading frame with a role that is uncertain. The CDR3 runs 15 residues. Trimming cost V 7 bases and J 2 bases; bases outside gene matches: 10. This CDR3 reads CASTFSCGGTYEQYF. Here the CDR3 DNA reads TGCGCCAGCACCTTCTCTTGCGGGGGGACCTACGAGCAGTACTTC.

This chain uses TRBV4-3 with TRBJ1-1; weak D call: TRBD1 (5 bases). This CDR3 comprises 14 residues. CDR1 LGHNA and CDR2 YSLEER come from the germline V gene. The V end lost 8 bases, the J end lost 0 bases, and 13 bases lay between the germline ends. The DNA for the CDR3 is TGCGCCAGCGCTGGACACCTCATGAACACTGAAGCTTTCTTT. Protein sequence: CASAGHLMNTEAFF.

This rearrangement joins TRBV11-2 to TRBJ2-1; D remains ambiguous. Germline-derived CDR1 and CDR2 are SGHAT and FQNNGV. This CDR3 has 15 amino acids. The V end lost 0 bases, the J end lost 0 bases, and 6 bases lay between the germline ends. The CDR3: CASSLERSSYNEQFF. CDR3 nucleotides: TGTGCCAGCAGCTTAGAAAGGAGCTCCTACAATGAGCAGTTCTTC.

This clone was observed a single time. The chain has TRBV10-3 and TRBJ1-1; no reliable D call. V dropped 0 bases and J dropped 2 bases, with 10 bases sitting between them. This CDR3 contains 15 residues. In germline, CDR1 is ENHRY, CDR2 SYGVKD. CDR3 DNA sequence: TGTGCCATCAGTGAGTCGACGGGGAGTAACACTGAAGCTTTCTTT. Residues: CAISESTGSNTEAFF.

Here the CDR3 DNA reads TGTGCCAGCAGACAGGGGCCCTTCGGCTACACCTTC. This translates into CASRQGPFGYTF. The chain employs TRBV19 and TRBJ1-2; TRBD1 agrees at 8 bases. The germline V gene has CDR1 LNHDA and CDR2 SQIVND (reference sequence). V was pared by 9 bases and J by 8 bases, with 8 bases of the junction left unmatched. The length of the CDR3 is 12 residues. Complete variable domain (other parts from reference TRBV19 and TRBJ1-2): DGGITQSPKYLFRKEGQNVTLSCEQNLNHDAMYWYRQDPGQGLRLIYYSQIVNDFQKGDIAEGYSVSREKKESFPLTVTSAQKNPTAFYLCASRQGPFGYTFGSGTRLTVV.

This chain connects TRBV4-3 to TRBJ1-6; D remains ambiguous. The CDR3 runs 14 residues. CDR1 LGHNA and CDR2 YSLEER come from the germline V gene. The V and J ends lost 1 base and 6 bases respectively, with 7 bases between them. In DNA form, the CDR3 reads TGCGCCAGCAGCCAAGGGGGAGGTAATTCACCCCTCCACTTT. It codes for CASSQGGGNSPLHF.

The rearrangement joins TRBV18 to TRBJ1-1, with 7 bases matching TRBD1. With V trimmed by 3 bases and J by 3 bases, 7 bases remained unmatched. The CDR3 has 15 amino acids. Germline CDR1 and CDR2: KGHSH and LQKENI. This chain's CDR3 is CASSPYRGRDTEAFF. As DNA, the CDR3 is TGTGCCAGCTCACCCTACAGGGGCAGGGACACTGAAGCTTTCTTT.